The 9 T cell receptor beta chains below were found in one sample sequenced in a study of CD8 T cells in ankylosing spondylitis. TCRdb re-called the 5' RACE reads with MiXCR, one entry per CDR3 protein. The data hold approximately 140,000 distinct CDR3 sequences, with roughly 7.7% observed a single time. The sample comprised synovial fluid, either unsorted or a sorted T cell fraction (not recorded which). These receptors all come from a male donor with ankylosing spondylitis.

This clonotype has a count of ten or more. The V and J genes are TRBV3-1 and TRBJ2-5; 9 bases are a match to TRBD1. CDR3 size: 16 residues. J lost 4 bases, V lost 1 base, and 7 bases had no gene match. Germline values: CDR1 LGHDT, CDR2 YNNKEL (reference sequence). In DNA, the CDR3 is TGTGCCAGCAGCCAAGGGAGGGGGACAGGGAGAGAGACCCAGTACTTC. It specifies CASSQGRGTGRETQYF.

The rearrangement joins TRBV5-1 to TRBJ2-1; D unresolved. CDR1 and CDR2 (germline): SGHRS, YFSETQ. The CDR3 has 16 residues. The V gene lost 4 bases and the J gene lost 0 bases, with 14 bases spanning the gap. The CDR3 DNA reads TGCGCCAGCAGCGTGGGTCCTGGGGTCTCCTACAATGAGCAGTTCTTC. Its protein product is CASSVGPGVSYNEQFF.

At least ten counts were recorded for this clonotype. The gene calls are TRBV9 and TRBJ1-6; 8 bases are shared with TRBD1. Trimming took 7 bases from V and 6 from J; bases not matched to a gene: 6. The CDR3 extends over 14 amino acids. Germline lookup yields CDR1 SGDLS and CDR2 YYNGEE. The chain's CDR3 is CASGQGITNSPLHF. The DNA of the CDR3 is TGTGCCAGCGGACAGGGTATTACTAATTCACCCCTCCACTTT.

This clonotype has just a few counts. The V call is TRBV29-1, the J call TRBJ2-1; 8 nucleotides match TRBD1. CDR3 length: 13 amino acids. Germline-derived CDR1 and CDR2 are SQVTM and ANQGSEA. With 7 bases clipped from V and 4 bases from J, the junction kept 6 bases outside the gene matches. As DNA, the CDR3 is TGCAGCGGGATCCGGGACAGGTACAATGAGCAGTTCTTC. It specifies CSGIRDRYNEQFF.

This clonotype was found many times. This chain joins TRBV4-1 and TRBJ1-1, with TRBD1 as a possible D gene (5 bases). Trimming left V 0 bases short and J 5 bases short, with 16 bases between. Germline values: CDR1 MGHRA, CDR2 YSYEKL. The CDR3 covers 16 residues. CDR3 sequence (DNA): TGCGCCAGCAGCCAAGATTACGGCGCCGGGGGTACTGAAGCTTTCTTT. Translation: CASSQDYGAGGTEAFF.

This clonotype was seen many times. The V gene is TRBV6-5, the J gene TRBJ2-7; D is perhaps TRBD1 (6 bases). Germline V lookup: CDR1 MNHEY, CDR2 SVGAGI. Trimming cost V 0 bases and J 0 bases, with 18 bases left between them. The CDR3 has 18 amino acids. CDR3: CASSYSSSWTVDSYEQYF. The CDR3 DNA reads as TGTGCCAGCAGTTACTCGAGTAGTTGGACAGTTGACTCCTACGAGCAGTACTTC.

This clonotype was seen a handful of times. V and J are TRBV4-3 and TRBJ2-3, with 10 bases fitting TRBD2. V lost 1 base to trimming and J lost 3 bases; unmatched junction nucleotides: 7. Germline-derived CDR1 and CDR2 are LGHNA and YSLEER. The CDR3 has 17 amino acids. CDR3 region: CASSQAKASGGTDTQYF. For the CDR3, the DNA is TGCGCCAGCAGCCAAGCTAAGGCTAGCGGGGGAACAGATACGCAGTATTTT.

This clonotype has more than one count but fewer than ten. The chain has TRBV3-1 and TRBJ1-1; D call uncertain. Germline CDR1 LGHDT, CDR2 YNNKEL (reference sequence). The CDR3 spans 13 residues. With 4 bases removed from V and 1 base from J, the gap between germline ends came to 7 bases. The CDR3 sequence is CASSPTSNTEAFF. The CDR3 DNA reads TGTGCCAGCAGCCCTACATCGAACACTGAAGCTTTCTTT.

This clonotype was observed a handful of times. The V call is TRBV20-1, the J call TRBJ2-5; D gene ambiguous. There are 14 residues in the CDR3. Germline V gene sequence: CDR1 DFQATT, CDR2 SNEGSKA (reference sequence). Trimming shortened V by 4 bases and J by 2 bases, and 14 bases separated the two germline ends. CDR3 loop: CSATSLDRQETQYF. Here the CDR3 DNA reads TGCAGTGCTACTAGTCTCGATCGGCAAGAGACCCAGTACTTC.